The 23 T cell receptor beta chains listed next were all sequenced from one sample in a study of blood T cell repertoires in COVID-19. TCRdb's copy holds only in-frame clones and misses some; the assay was immunoSEQ multiplex PCR. The sample yields roughly 250,000 clones, about 80% seen once. Source material: peripheral blood. The receptor set was obtained from a woman older than 75 with acute or convalescent COVID-19.

The V and J genes are TRBV6-5 and TRBJ1-1; the D is unclear. V was cut by 3 bases and J by 1 base, with 12 bases left in between. Germline values: CDR1 MNHEY, CDR2 SVGAGI. The CDR3 extends over 15 amino acids. In DNA form, the CDR3 reads TGTGCCAGCAGTTATCTCCCCGCGAGGAACACTGAAGCTTTCTTT. Translating gives CASSYLPARNTEAFF.

V is TRBV6-5 and J is TRBJ2-2; possible D gene TRBD1, 6 bases. Germline-derived CDR1 and CDR2 are MNHEY and SVGAGI. The CDR3 has 13 amino acids. Trimming cost V 8 bases and J 6 bases, with 13 bases left between them. Here the CDR3 DNA reads TGTGCCAGCGGGTCAGGGGTGGCCGGGGAGCTGTTTTTT. Its protein is CASGSGVAGELFF.

Details on this clone: Other DNA sequences in the sample encode the same CDR3. The chain uses TRBV28 and TRBJ1-5; TRBD1 is a possible D gene (6 bases). Germline CDR1 reads MDHEN; CDR2 reads SYDVKM. Trimming removed 7 bases from V and 2 bases from J, with 12 bases in between. The CDR3 loop spans 14 amino acids. The DNA of the CDR3 is TGTGCCAGCAATAGGGCAGGGGGCAATCAGCCCCAGCATTTT. This sequence encodes CASNRAGGNQPQHF.

This chain links TRBV5-1 with TRBJ2-7, with D perhaps matching TRBD2 (6 bases). V was cut by 4 bases and J by 5 bases, with 19 bases left in between. CDR1 and CDR2 from the germline V gene are SGHRS and YFSETQ. CDR3 length: 15 residues. The CDR3 DNA sequence: TGCGCCAGCAGCACGGGACTTCAATTCAGGCACGAGCAGTACTTC. Translation gives CASSTGLQFRHEQYF. The variable domain in full, completed from reference TRBV5-1 and TRBJ2-7, reads KAGVTQTPRYLIKTRGQQVTLSCSPISGHRSVSWYQQTPGQGLQFLFEYFSETQRNKGNFPGRFSGRQFSNSRSEMNVSTLELGDSALYLCASSTGLQFRHEQYFGPGTRLTVT.

The genes are TRBV19 and TRBJ1-5, with 10 nucleotides matching TRBD1. The CDR3 totals 17 residues. After removal of 7 bases from V and 1 base from J, the junction contained 10 bases not matched to a gene. Germline V gene data show CDR1 as LNHDA and CDR2 as SQIVND (reference sequence). The CDR3 sequence: CASTRTGGPLSNQPQHF. CDR3 coding DNA: TGTGCCAGTACCCGGACAGGGGGGCCCTTGAGCAATCAGCCCCAGCATTTT.

The chain combines TRBV5-3 with TRBJ2-3, with 7 bases that match TRBD1. TRBV5-3 is known as an ORF, though its function is uncertain. The CDR3 totals 16 residues. J was trimmed by 2 bases and V by 4 bases; bases with no gene match: 10. In nucleotides, the CDR3 is TGTGCCAGAAGCCCCCGGGCAGGGGGAAACACAGATACGCAGTATTTT. It encodes CARSPRAGGNTDTQYF.

The chain couples TRBV7-9 to TRBJ1-3, with TRBD1 identical over 8 bases. The V and J ends lost 4 bases and 4 bases, in that order; junction bases with no gene match: 9. This CDR3 has 16 amino acids. The germline V gene encodes CDR1 SEHNR and CDR2 FQNEAQ (reference sequence). In nucleotides, the CDR3 is TGTGCCAGCAGCTCGCAGGGGGCGCCGAGGGGAAACACCATATATTTT. It is translated as CASSSQGAPRGNTIYF.

CDR3 amino acids: CASSASGSSSSYNSPLHF. Here the CDR3 DNA reads TGTGCCAGCAGCGCCTCCGGGTCCTCAAGCTCCTATAATTCACCCCTCCACTTT. The V and J genes are TRBV9 and TRBJ1-6; no clear D. The CDR3 spans 18 residues. CDR1 is SGDLS, CDR2 YYNGEE, per germline. V lost 3 bases and J lost 0, with 16 bases in between.

The V gene is TRBV18, the J gene TRBJ2-2, with 8 bases identical to TRBD1. Germline V CDR1 and CDR2: KGHSH, LQKENI. The V gene end was trimmed by 3 bases and the J gene end by 0 bases; junction bases not matched to a gene: 3. The CDR3 spans 16 residues. CDR3 protein: CASSPRTGTNTGELFF. In DNA form, the CDR3 reads TGTGCCAGCTCACCGAGGACAGGGACGAACACCGGGGAGCTGTTTTTT.

The chain combines TRBV21-1 with TRBJ2-1; the table names TRBD1, a call not compared with the DNA. TRBV21-1 is deemed a pseudogene. The CDR3 runs 16 residues. CDR3 protein: CASSGFSTDKKNEQFF. CDR3 coding DNA: TGTGCCAGCAGCGGGTTTAGTACAGACAAAAAGAATGAGCAGTTCTTC.

The gene calls are TRBV4-1 and TRBJ2-7; TRBD1 matches at 7 bases. After removal of 0 bases from V and 0 bases from J, the junction contained 8 bases not matched to a gene. Germline-derived CDR1 and CDR2 are MGHRA and YSYEKL. The CDR3 spans 17 residues. The CDR3 loop is CASSQERPGQSSYEQYF. Here the CDR3 DNA reads TGCGCCAGCAGCCAAGAACGGCCGGGACAGAGCTCCTACGAGCAGTACTTC.

The chain links TRBV29-1 to TRBJ2-7; 8 nucleotides align to TRBD1. The CDR3 spans 12 residues. V dropped 6 bases and J dropped 6; count of bases not matched to a gene: 7. CDR1 and CDR2 from the germline V gene are SQVTM and ANQGSEA. CDR3 sequence: CSVRQGNAEQYF. The CDR3 DNA reads TGCAGCGTCCGACAGGGGAACGCCGAGCAGTACTTC.

The chain uses TRBV6-5 and TRBJ1-1; the match to TRBD1 covers 9 bases. Trimming at V came to 5 bases and at J to 2 bases, leaving 6 bases not matched to a gene. The germline V gene encodes CDR1 MNHEY and CDR2 SVGAGI. This CDR3 contains 15 residues. The CDR3 coding sequence is TGTGCCAGCAGTCCCCGGGACAGGGCTAACACTGAAGCTTTCTTT. This encodes CASSPRDRANTEAFF.

The rearrangement uses TRBV18 and TRBJ2-3; TRBD1 is a possible D gene (5 bases). This CDR3 is 17 amino acids long. Trimming took 2 bases from V and 0 from J, leaving 15 bases between them. Germline values: CDR1 KGHSH, CDR2 LQKENI. CDR3 sequence (DNA): TGTGCCAGCTCACCAGTTTCGCAGGACACTAGCACAGATACGCAGTATTTT. Its translation: CASSPVSQDTSTDTQYF.

This rearrangement joins TRBV21-1 to TRBJ1-5; TRBD1 is the table's D call and was not checked against the DNA. TRBV21-1 is shown as a pseudogene. The CDR3 covers 17 residues. CDR3 DNA: TGTGCCAACACAAGGGACAGGGGGCAAATAAGCAATCAGCCCCAGCATTTT. Translated: CANTRDRGQISNQPQHF.

The J gene is TRBJ1-2, the V gene TRBV3-1 (or the pseudogene TRBV3-2); unclear D gene. The V gene's germline CDR1 is LGHDT and CDR2 YNNKEL (reference sequence). The CDR3 consists of 15 residues. Trimming shortened V by 3 bases and J by 5 bases, and 16 bases separated the two germline ends. CDR3 in DNA: TGTGCCAGCAGCCATAAAGCGACCGGGGAATATGGCTACACCTTC. This translates into CASSHKATGEYGYTF.

V and J are TRBV19 and TRBJ1-3; weak D call: TRBD1 (6 bases). The CDR3 runs 16 residues. Germline V gene data show CDR1 as LNHDA and CDR2 as SQIVND (reference sequence). The germline V and J ends were trimmed by 0 bases and 1 base, with 10 bases remaining between them. For the CDR3, the DNA is TGTGCCAGTAGTATAGAAACAGGGTTATCTGGAAACACCATATATTTT. It encodes CASSIETGLSGNTIYF.

The table lists this clone with a few counts. The V and J genes are TRBV11-2 and TRBJ1-1; the D gene is possibly TRBD1 (6 bases). This CDR3 is built from 14 residues. Germline loops: CDR1 SGHAT, CDR2 FQNNGV. Trimming pared 5 bases from V and 1 base from J, leaving 11 bases between. This CDR3 reads CASSPMTGNTEAFF. Here the CDR3 DNA reads TGTGCCAGCAGCCCTATGACAGGGAACACTGAAGCTTTCTTT.

The chain joins TRBV6-4 to TRBJ2-3; 12 nucleotides match TRBD2. Germline trimming cut 9 bases from V and 12 bases from J; bases unmatched to any gene: 4. The CDR3 extends over 11 amino acids. Germline V gene data show CDR1 as MRHNA and CDR2 as SNTAGT. The CDR3 region has the DNA TGTGCCAGATTGGGACTAGCGGGCCAGTATTTT. Its protein is CARLGLAGQYF.

This clone was seen a few times. V and J are TRBV5-1 and TRBJ2-5; 11 bases are shared with TRBD1. The V gene's germline CDR1 is SGHRS and CDR2 YFSETQ. The CDR3 totals 15 residues. The trim removed 0 bases at V and 6 bases at J, leaving 4 bases unmatched. The CDR3 nucleotides read TGCGCCAGCAGCTTGGATGGACAGGGGGCGAAGACCCAGTACTTC. This codes for CASSLDGQGAKTQYF.

The chain has TRBV5-1 and TRBJ2-7, with D perhaps TRBD2 (6 bases). The V end was cut by 0 bases, the J end by 5 bases, with 15 bases between. Germline CDR1 and CDR2: SGHRS and YFSETQ. The CDR3 runs to 15 residues. CDR3 bases: TGCGCCAGCAGCTTGGGCCGGATGGTAGCGGACGAGCAGTACTTC. The encoded protein is CASSLGRMVADEQYF.

The CDR3 DNA is TGTGCCAGCTCACCAGACAGGATTCTCTCCTACGAGCAGTACTTC. Translated, it gives CASSPDRILSYEQYF. The chain has TRBV18 and TRBJ2-7, with D possibly TRBD1 on 6 matching bases. The CDR3 is 15 residues long. The V gene's germline CDR1 is KGHSH and CDR2 LQKENI. Between the trimmed V and J ends, which lost 2 bases and 0 bases, there was a span of 11 bases.

CDR3 nucleotide sequence: TGTGCCACCAGCAAAGCCTCGGGGGTCACTGAAGCTTTCTTT. Its protein product is CATSKASGVTEAFF. This rearrangement joins TRBV15 to TRBJ1-1; weak D call: TRBD1 (5 bases). V lost 4 bases, J lost 4 bases, and 13 bases lay in between. The CDR3 spans 14 residues. Germline V gene data show CDR1 as LNHNV and CDR2 as YYDKDF (reference sequence). The full variable domain, rest sourced from reference TRBV15 and TRBJ1-1, is DAMVIQNPRYQVTQFGKPVTLSCSQTLNHNVMYWYQQKSSQAPKLLFHYYDKDFNNEADTPDNFQSRRPNTSFCFLDIRSPGLGDTAMYLCATSKASGVTEAFFGQGTRLTVV.